This T cell receptor beta chain was obtained from a study of blood T cells in healthy people across ages. Then a second PCR, running roughly 7 to 11 cycles, was carried out with a sample-barcoded 5' primer and a J-beta primer mix. Each cDNA molecule carried a tag from a template-switch adaptor that contained 12 random nucleotides. From each sample, at least 2.5 million paired-end reads containing CDR3 were obtained. TCRdb reanalysed the 5' RACE reads using MiXCR and keeps one entry per CDR3 protein. The sample has hundreds of thousands of distinct CDR3 sequences; over 40% are singletons. Total RNA amounts of at least 6 micrograms were extracted per sample. The CDR3 runs 14 residues. Deletions cut 1 base from V and 3 bases from J, with 11 bases between. The germline gives CDR1 SQVTM, CDR2 ANQGSEA. Study results and limitations: Researchers judged that diversity estimates from one million T cells fell short of true values.

With respect to this clonotype: No antigen is known for it.

The chain uses TRBV29-1 and TRBJ2-3, with a weak D call TRBD1 (5 bases). Sequencing was performed on blood. The sequence was collected from a woman of 80 years or more in good health. In nucleotides, the CDR3 is TGCAGCGTTGAAGGGGGCGCGAAGACAGATACGCAGTATTTT. This encodes CSVEGGAKTDTQYF.